The entry that follows covers one TCR beta chain sequence. Its antigen is still unknown. Next came a second PCR, run for about 7 to 12 cycles, which used a sample-barcoded 5' primer along with a J-beta primer mix. A single record per CDR3 protein comes from TCRdb applying MiXCR to the 5' RACE reads. The sample has 1.5 million to 1.9 million distinct CDR3 sequences, 42% seen once; the top ten hold just over 4%. The data are from a study of blood T cells in healthy people across ages. Study results and caveats: Donor CMV infection status was unknown, possibly confounding age-related changes in expanded clonotypes. Higher diversity and more naive CD4+ cells were features of long-lived donors, compared to aged donors.

The CDR3 totals 19 residues. The V end was cut by 3 bases, the J end by 0 bases, with 22 bases between. The germline V gene has CDR1 MNHNS and CDR2 SASEGT. Material: blood. The TCR was taken from a woman aged 18 to 35 in good health. This sequence joins TRBV6-1 and TRBJ2-3; no clear D. Here the CDR3 reads CASSEWQDITISSTDTQYF. CDR3 DNA: TGTGCCAGCAGTGAGTGGCAGGATATCACCATTTCTAGCACAGATACGCAGTATTTT.